Included here is one T cell receptor (beta chain) sequence, with context. Its specificity is not known. This CDR3 comprises 17 residues. Germline V gene data show CDR1 as SGHNT and CDR2 as YENEEA. V lost 2 bases and J lost 8; bases outside the gene matches: 14. The sample comes from a study of cytomegalovirus exposure and HLA in healthy donors. Study findings and constraints: Most TCR sequences were seen very rarely across donors, but some public TCRs occurred in many. Analyzed later, most CMV-associated TCR beta chains appeared HLA-restricted.

Vbeta (60) and Jbeta (13) primers were used in the PCR. Profiling relied on immunoSEQ multiplex PCR, and the TCRdb table lists in-frame clones only, not all of them. The profile shows approximately 170,000 clones, roughly four fifths of them singletons. This chain links TRBV11-3 with TRBJ2-1; 8 bases match TRBD1. The sample taken for sequencing was PBMCs. The origin of this receptor is a woman aged 30 to 39 in good health and CMV-seropositive. CDR3 in DNA: TGTGCCAGCAGCTTAATCACCGGGACAGGTAATATGGATGAGCAGTTCTTC. Its protein product is CASSLITGTGNMDEQFF.